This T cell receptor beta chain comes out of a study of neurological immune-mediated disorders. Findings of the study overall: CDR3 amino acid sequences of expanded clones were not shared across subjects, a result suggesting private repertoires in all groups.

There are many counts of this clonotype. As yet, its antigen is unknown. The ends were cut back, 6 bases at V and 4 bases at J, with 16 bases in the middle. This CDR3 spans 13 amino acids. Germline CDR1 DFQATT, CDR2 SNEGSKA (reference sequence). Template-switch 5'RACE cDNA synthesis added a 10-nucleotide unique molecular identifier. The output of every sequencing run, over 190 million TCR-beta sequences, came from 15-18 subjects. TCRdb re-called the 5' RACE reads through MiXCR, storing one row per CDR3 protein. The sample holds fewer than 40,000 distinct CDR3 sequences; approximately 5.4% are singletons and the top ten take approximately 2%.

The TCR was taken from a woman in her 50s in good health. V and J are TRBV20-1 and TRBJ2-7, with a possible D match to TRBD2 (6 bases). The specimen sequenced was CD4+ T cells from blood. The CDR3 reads CSATGEFGYEQYF. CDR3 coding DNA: TGCAGTGCAACGGGGGAGTTCGGTTACGAGCAGTACTTC.